These T cell receptor beta chains were read from a single sample in a study of human T cells and chemical hapten exposure. Each CDR3 protein gets one entry after TCRdb re-called the RACE reads with MiXCR. Here the sample spans around 100,000 distinct CDR3 sequences, 11% being singletons. Sequenced material: whole blood, taken in connection with sensitization to the hapten diphenylcyclopropenone (DPC). The receptors stem from a woman aged 60-75 years with alopecia areata. Some clones in this sample may be carry-over from other donors' samples. CDR3s include the opening cysteine and the closing phenylalanine or tryptophan. D genes are given only for firm matches. Some rows mark clone size as missing; the rest say once, few, many or name a class of expanded clone.

V: TRBV18; J: TRBJ2-5; size: few; D: TRBD1; DNA: TGTGCCAGCTCACCACCGGGACAGGGGAGAGGAGGAGAGACCCAGTACTTC; CDR3: CASSPPGQGRGGETQYF
V: TRBV29-1; J: TRBJ2-4; size: .; D: TRBD1; DNA: TGCAGCGTAGATTCCGGGACAGGAGCCAAAAACATTCAGTACTTC; CDR3: CSVDSGTGAKNIQYF
V: TRBV7-9; J: TRBJ1-6; size: many; D: .; DNA: TGTGCCAGCAGCCCACTTGGGGAAAAAGAAAATTCACCCCTCCACTTT; CDR3: CASSPLGEKENSPLHF
V: TRBV27; J: TRBJ2-3; size: many; D: TRBD1; DNA: TGTGCCAGCAGTTGGGGACAGGGACGCACAGATACGCAGTATTTT; CDR3: CASSWGQGRTDTQYF
V: TRBV7-6; J: TRBJ2-2; size: .; D: .; DNA: TGTGCCAGCAGCTTAGCGCCCACAAACACCGGGGAGCTGTTTTTT; CDR3: CASSLAPTNTGELFF
V: TRBV7-9; J: TRBJ2-7; size: many; D: .; DNA: TGTGCCAGCAGCTACGTGTCGGTGGGCGAGCAGTACTTC; CDR3: CASSYVSVGEQYF
V: TRBV11-2; J: TRBJ1-3; size: many; D: .; DNA: TGTGCCAGCAGAGACGGGAGCTCTGGAAACACCATATATTTT; CDR3: CASRDGSSGNTIYF
V: TRBV18; J: TRBJ1-1; size: .; D: .; DNA: TGTGCCAGCTCACCACCGACAGGACAAGCTTTCTTT; CDR3: CASSPPTGQAFF
V: TRBV27; J: TRBJ1-6; size: .; D: TRBD1; DNA: TGTGCCAGCAGTTTAACTCAGGGGGCAGGCAATTCACCCCTCCACTTT; CDR3: CASSLTQGAGNSPLHF
V: TRBV6-1; J: TRBJ1-1; size: many; D: .; DNA: TGTGCCAGCCGGTCGTTAGCAAGAATGAACACTGAAGCTTTCTTT; CDR3: CASRSLARMNTEAFF
V: TRBV29-1; J: TRBJ2-1; size: many; D: TRBD2; DNA: TGCAGCGTCGGGGAAGCGGGGGGCCCTAGGGAGCAGTTCTTC; CDR3: CSVGEAGGPREQFF
V: TRBV4-1; J: TRBJ2-7; size: many; D: TRBD2; DNA: TGCGCCAGCAGCCACAGTTCTAGCGGGGTCTACGAGCAGTACTTC; CDR3: CASSHSSSGVYEQYF
V: TRBV30; J: TRBJ2-3; size: many; D: TRBD2; DNA: TGTGCCTGGAGAACTAGCGGGGTCACAGATACGCAGTATTTT; CDR3: CAWRTSGVTDTQYF
V: TRBV25-1; J: TRBJ2-7; size: many; D: TRBD2; DNA: TGTGCCAGCCGCGGACTAGCGGGGTCCTACGAGCAGTACTTC; CDR3: CASRGLAGSYEQYF
V: TRBV30; J: TRBJ1-2; size: .; D: .; DNA: TGTGCTCAGAGGACCTATGGCTACACCTTC; CDR3: CAQRTYGYTF
V: TRBV9; J: TRBJ2-3; size: .; D: .; DNA: TGTGCCAGCAGCGTTCAGCTTAGCACAGATACGCAGTATTTT; CDR3: CASSVQLSTDTQYF
V: TRBV27; J: TRBJ1-1; size: .; D: .; DNA: TGTGCCAGCAGACAAGTCAGGGACACTGAAGCTTTCTTT; CDR3: CASRQVRDTEAFF
V: TRBV19; J: TRBJ1-4; size: .; D: .; DNA: TGTGCCAGTAGTACCCAATTTTCCGGAGAACTGTTTTTT; CDR3: CASSTQFSGELFF
V: TRBV7-9; J: TRBJ1-2; size: .; D: .; DNA: TGTGCCAGCAGTCCACAAGAGAACTATGGCTACACCTTC; CDR3: CASSPQENYGYTF
V: TRBV12-3/TRBV12-4; J: TRBJ2-3; size: .; D: TRBD1; DNA: TGTGCCAGCAGTACCGGGACAGGGAGCACAGATACGCAGTATTTT; CDR3: CASSTGTGSTDTQYF
V: TRBV30; J: TRBJ1-3; size: many; D: .; DNA: TGTGCCACCCGCTACAGGGAATCTGGAAACACCATATATTTT; CDR3: CATRYRESGNTIYF
V: TRBV5-1; J: TRBJ2-7; size: few; D: .; DNA: TGCGCCAGCAGCTTGGAGGGGGGCATAGGGTACGAGCAGTACTTC; CDR3: CASSLEGGIGYEQYF
V: TRBV6-1; J: TRBJ2-7; size: many; D: TRBD1; DNA: TGTGCCAGCAGTGAAGCGGGACAGACCTACGAGCAGTACTTC; CDR3: CASSEAGQTYEQYF
V: TRBV15; J: TRBJ2-7; size: few; D: TRBD1; DNA: TGTGCCACCAGCATGAACGACAGGGGGTACGAGCAGTACTTC; CDR3: CATSMNDRGYEQYF
V: TRBV6-2/TRBV6-3; J: TRBJ2-3; size: .; D: .; DNA: TGTGCCAGCAGTTTGGAGGGGCCAGATACGCAGTATTTT; CDR3: CASSLEGPDTQYF
V: TRBV7-3; J: TRBJ2-2; size: .; D: TRBD1; DNA: TGTGCCAGCAGTCGGGGGACAGGAGGGACCGGGGAGCTGTTTTTT; CDR3: CASSRGTGGTGELFF
V: TRBV25-1; J: TRBJ2-4; size: many; D: TRBD1; DNA: TGTGCCAGCAGTGCCGTGGGACAGGGGGGGAACATTCAGTACTTC; CDR3: CASSAVGQGGNIQYF
V: TRBV3-1; J: TRBJ2-1; size: .; D: TRBD2; DNA: TGTGCCAGCAGCCCTAGCGGGGGCCCGGGTGAGCAGTTCTTC; CDR3: CASSPSGGPGEQFF
V: TRBV11-2; J: TRBJ2-3; size: .; D: .; DNA: TGTGCCAGCAGCTCCTGGGGGCTCACAGATACGCAGTATTTT; CDR3: CASSSWGLTDTQYF
V: TRBV7-2; J: TRBJ1-4; size: .; D: TRBD1; DNA: TGTGCCAGCAGCGGAACAGGGGCAACTAATGAAAAACTGTTTTTT; CDR3: CASSGTGATNEKLFF
V: TRBV6-6; J: TRBJ2-6; size: many; D: .; DNA: TGTGCCAGCAGCCAATCGTTCTCTGGGGCCAACGTCCTGACTTTC; CDR3: CASSQSFSGANVLTF
V: TRBV4-2; J: TRBJ2-7; size: many; D: TRBD2; DNA: TGTGCCAGCAGCCAACCCGGGGGGAGCGGGGAAGCCTACGAGCAGTACTTC; CDR3: CASSQPGGSGEAYEQYF
V: TRBV7-6; J: TRBJ2-1; size: many; D: TRBD2; DNA: TGTGCCAGCAGCTTAGCTCCATCGGGACTAGCGGGGGACGAGCAGTTCTTC; CDR3: CASSLAPSGLAGDEQFF
V: TRBV30; J: TRBJ1-1; size: many; D: .; DNA: TGTGCCTGGAGTGCGCAGTCCAACACTGAAGCTTTCTTT; CDR3: CAWSAQSNTEAFF
V: TRBV18; J: TRBJ1-2; size: .; D: .; DNA: TGTGCCAGCTCACCTAATGGCTACACCTTC; CDR3: CASSPNGYTF
V: TRBV11-2; J: TRBJ2-5; size: .; D: .; DNA: TGTGCCAGCAGCTTAGGGTCCCATTCGGAGACCCAGTACTTC; CDR3: CASSLGSHSETQYF
V: TRBV2; J: TRBJ2-2; size: few; D: .; DNA: TGTGCCAGCAGTGAGATCGGGGAGCTGTTTTTT; CDR3: CASSEIGELFF
V: TRBV28; J: TRBJ2-7; size: .; D: .; DNA: TGTGCCAGCAGTGCGGAGACCTACGAGCAGTACTTC; CDR3: CASSAETYEQYF
V: TRBV14; J: TRBJ1-2; size: many; D: TRBD1; DNA: TGTGCCAGCAGCCAGGAGACAGGGCCTCTCTATGGCTACACCTTC; CDR3: CASSQETGPLYGYTF
V: TRBV4-2; J: TRBJ2-5; size: .; D: TRBD2; DNA: TGTGCCAGCAGCATAGGGACTAGCGCCGGGGAGACCCAGTACTTC; CDR3: CASSIGTSAGETQYF
V: TRBV3-1; J: TRBJ1-5; size: many; D: TRBD1; DNA: TGTGCCAGCAGCCAAGGGACAGGGACGGGTCAGCCCCAGCATTTT; CDR3: CASSQGTGTGQPQHF
V: TRBV5-4; J: TRBJ1-6; size: .; D: .; DNA: TGTGCCAGCAGCCCTCGACACAATTCACCCCTCCACTTT; CDR3: CASSPRHNSPLHF
V: TRBV12-5; J: TRBJ1-2; size: .; D: TRBD1; DNA: TGTGCTAGTGCCCCATCAGGGGGGATCTATGGCTACACCTTC; CDR3: CASAPSGGIYGYTF
V: TRBV2; J: TRBJ1-3; size: many; D: .; DNA: TGTGCCAGCAGTATCTTATCTGGAAACACCATATATTTT; CDR3: CASSILSGNTIYF
V: TRBV4-1; J: TRBJ1-1; size: .; D: .; DNA: TGCGCCAGCAGTCCTCCCGGGACCCTGGGGACTGAAGCTTTCTTT; CDR3: CASSPPGTLGTEAFF
V: TRBV24-1; J: TRBJ2-1; size: few; D: TRBD1; DNA: TGTGCCACCAGTGATCAACTTACAGGGGGCGATGAGCAGTTCTTC; CDR3: CATSDQLTGGDEQFF
V: TRBV29-1; J: TRBJ2-7; size: .; D: .; DNA: TGCAGCGTTGATGGGGTCGGGGCCTACGAGCAGTACTTC; CDR3: CSVDGVGAYEQYF
V: TRBV29-1; J: TRBJ1-2; size: many; D: TRBD1; DNA: TGCAGCGTCATCGACCGGGACAGGGGGCTTGGCTACACCTTC; CDR3: CSVIDRDRGLGYTF
V: TRBV3-1; J: TRBJ2-5; size: .; D: .; DNA: TGTGCCAGCAGCCAAGGGATGACCAGCCCTCAAGAGACCCAGTACTTC; CDR3: CASSQGMTSPQETQYF
V: TRBV10-3; J: TRBJ2-7; size: few; D: .; DNA: TGTGCCATCAGTGGTCGGGTCTCCTACGAGCAGTACTTC; CDR3: CAISGRVSYEQYF
V: TRBV10-3; J: TRBJ2-7; size: .; D: TRBD1; DNA: TGTGCCATCACTCCGGGACAGGGGTCCTCCTACGAGCAGTACTTC; CDR3: CAITPGQGSSYEQYF
V: TRBV12-3/TRBV12-4; J: TRBJ2-5; size: many; D: .; DNA: TGTGCCAGCCTTCCTGAAGGCGGGGGCCGGGAGACCCAGTACTTC; CDR3: CASLPEGGGRETQYF
V: TRBV12-3/TRBV12-4; J: TRBJ1-1; size: few; D: .; DNA: TGTGCCAGCAGTCCCCTCGGACCGGTTGAAGCTTTCTTT; CDR3: CASSPLGPVEAFF
V: TRBV4-2; J: TRBJ1-3; size: .; D: .; DNA: TGTGCCAGCAGCCAAGTGGAGGAGGGAACAAACACCATATATTTT; CDR3: CASSQVEEGTNTIYF
V: TRBV12-3/TRBV12-4; J: TRBJ1-1; size: many; D: .; DNA: TGTGCCAGCATCTGGGGGATCTCCGGGCCCACTGAAGCTTTCTTT; CDR3: CASIWGISGPTEAFF
V: TRBV18; J: TRBJ1-1; size: many; D: .; DNA: TGTGCCAGCTCACCTAACCCGAGTCGGGACACTGAAGCTTTCTTT; CDR3: CASSPNPSRDTEAFF
V: TRBV12-5; J: TRBJ2-3; size: .; D: TRBD2; DNA: TGTGCTAGTGGTCCGAGAGGACTAGCGGGGGAGACAGATACGCAGTATTTT; CDR3: CASGPRGLAGETDTQYF
V: TRBV20-1; J: TRBJ2-2; size: many; D: TRBD1; DNA: TGCAGTGCTACCGGGACAGGGAACACCGGGGAGCTGTTTTTT; CDR3: CSATGTGNTGELFF
V: TRBV20-1; J: TRBJ2-7; size: .; D: .; DNA: TGCAGTGCTAAAACCGGGGGCGAGCAGTACTTC; CDR3: CSAKTGGEQYF
V: TRBV12-3/TRBV12-4; J: TRBJ1-5; size: many; D: .; DNA: TGTGCCAGCAGTTCGGACACCTTGGGCAATCAGCCCCAGCATTTT; CDR3: CASSSDTLGNQPQHF